One sample yielded the 31 T cell receptor beta chains listed below, sequenced in a study of blood T cell repertoires in COVID-19. Data came from immunoSEQ multiplex PCR; TCRdb stores just in-frame clones and leaves some out. In the table there are 35,000 to 40,000 clones, 85% of which are singletons. The sample was peripheral blood. These receptors all come from a human donor in a cohort sampled during active COVID-19.

This clone is deemed medium-sized. V usage is TRBV9 and J usage is TRBJ1-3; D is unresolved. Trimming left V 1 base short and J 8 bases short, with 10 bases between. The CDR3 totals 13 residues. CDR1 is SGDLS, CDR2 YYNGEE, per germline. CDR3 protein: CASSVYFGDTIYF. The CDR3 DNA is TGTGCCAGCAGCGTATATTTCGGTGACACCATATATTTT.

This clone was counted a few times. The CDR3 region is CASSLAKAGNHSPLHF. The CDR3 DNA sequence: TGTGCCAGCAGCTTGGCCAAGGCGGGGAACCATTCACCCCTCCACTTT. The chain joins TRBV5-4 to TRBJ1-6; no definite D call. Germline V lookup: CDR1 SGHNT, CDR2 YYREEE (reference sequence). The CDR3 runs 16 residues. V was trimmed by 0 bases and J by 8 bases, leaving 15 bases between them. Filled out from reference TRBV5-4 and TRBJ1-6, the complete variable domain reads ETGVTQSPTHLIKTRGQQVTLRCSSQSGHNTVSWYQQALGQGPQFIFQYYREEENGRGNFPPRFSGLQFPNYSSELNVNALELDDSALYLCASSLAKAGNHSPLHFGNGTRLTVT.

This rearrangement joins TRBV7-9 to TRBJ2-2; 7 nucleotides agree with TRBD2. Germline trimming cut 3 bases from V and 2 bases from J; bases unmatched to any gene: 3. This CDR3 region has 15 residues. CDR1 and CDR2 (germline): SEHNR, FQNEAQ (reference sequence). The CDR3 here is CASSFGGTNTGELFF. In DNA, the CDR3 is TGTGCCAGCAGCTTCGGGGGGACTAACACCGGGGAGCTGTTTTTT.

CDR3 nucleotides: TGCGCCAGCAGCTACGGGACAGGGAGGGGGGAGACCCAGTACTTC. This translates into CASSYGTGRGETQYF. V and J are TRBV5-1 and TRBJ2-5, with TRBD1 identical over 9 bases. The CDR3 is 15 amino acids. Germline loops: CDR1 SGHRS, CDR2 YFSETQ. The V and J ends lost 3 bases and 5 bases, in that order; junction bases with no gene match: 8. The full variable domain, with the rest looked up from reference TRBV5-1 and TRBJ2-5, is KAGVTQTPRYLIKTRGQQVTLSCSPISGHRSVSWYQQTPGQGLQFLFEYFSETQRNKGNFPGRFSGRQFSNSRSEMNVSTLELGDSALYLCASSYGTGRGETQYFGPGTRLLVL.

The chain joins TRBV3-1 (or the pseudogene TRBV3-2) to TRBJ2-3; the D gene is possibly TRBD2 (5 bases). Trimming stripped 2 bases from V and 5 bases from J, with 14 bases between. The CDR3 is 15 residues long. The V gene's germline CDR1 is LGHDT and CDR2 YNNKEL (reference sequence). The CDR3 coding sequence is TGTGCCAGCAGCCAACGCGCCCCCGGAGGAGATACGCAGTATTTT. It yields the protein CASSQRAPGGDTQYF.

The chain has TRBV9 and TRBJ2-2; TRBD2 might be the D (5 bases). This CDR3 spans 15 amino acids. Looked up from germline, CDR1 is SGDLS and CDR2 is YYNGEE. The V end was cut by 0 bases, the J end by 5 bases, with 11 bases between. CDR3 region: CASSVGRGWTGELFF. CDR3 DNA sequence: TGTGCCAGCAGCGTAGGCCGGGGTTGGACCGGGGAGCTGTTTTTT.

The chain recombines TRBV5-1 with TRBJ1-5, with 10 bases that match TRBD1. Germline V gene data show CDR1 as SGHRS and CDR2 as YFSETQ. There are 14 residues in the CDR3. J gave up 5 bases and V 5 bases, and 4 bases lay outside the gene matches. The CDR3 loop reads CASRPGQGDQPQHF. CDR3 nucleotide sequence: TGCGCCAGCAGACCCGGACAGGGGGATCAGCCCCAGCATTTT.

The J gene is TRBJ1-3, the V gene TRBV9, with 9 bases that match TRBD1. V was pared by 4 bases and J by 4 bases, with 6 bases of the junction left unmatched. This CDR3 spans 15 amino acids. Germline V lookup: CDR1 SGDLS, CDR2 YYNGEE. CDR3 amino acids: CASSPRQGDGNTIYF. CDR3 sequence (DNA): TGTGCCAGCAGCCCGAGACAGGGGGACGGAAACACCATATATTTT.

V gene TRBV12-1 combines with J gene TRBJ1-2. TRBV12-1 is recorded as a pseudogene. This CDR3 spans 12 amino acids. CDR3 coding DNA: TGTGCCAGCAGCCGGAGGAAATACGGCTACACCTTC. Translating gives CASSRRKYGYTF.

The chain carries TRBV18 and TRBJ2-7; D remains ambiguous. V was cut by 3 bases and J by 6 bases, with 9 bases left in between. CDR3 length: 12 amino acids. Germline CDR1 is KGHSH and CDR2 is LQKENI. CDR3 bases: TGTGCCAGCTCACCGGGCGTACGCGAGCAGTACTTC. Protein product: CASSPGVREQYF.

The V call is TRBV3-1 (or the pseudogene TRBV3-2), the J call TRBJ2-3; 7 bases fit TRBD1. The CDR3 has 14 amino acids. The V segment lost 5 bases and the J segment 1 base; nucleotides outside the gene matches: 3. CDR1 LGHDT and CDR2 YNNKEL come from the germline V gene (reference sequence). In DNA form, the CDR3 reads TGTGCCAGCAGCGAAGGACAGGGCACAGATACGCAGTATTTT. It translates to CASSEGQGTDTQYF.

The chain has TRBV4-1 and TRBJ2-7, with 13 bases aligning to TRBD2. The CDR3 length is 15 residues. The junction had 2 bases not matched to a gene; V was cut back by 4 bases and J by 2 bases. The germline CDR1 and CDR2 sequences are MGHRA and YSYEKL. Written as DNA, the CDR3 is TGCGCCAGCAGCCTTACTAGCGGGGGGGCCTACGAGCAGTACTTC. Translation: CASSLTSGGAYEQYF.

The V gene is TRBV19, the J gene TRBJ1-6; D perhaps matches TRBD1 (5 bases). With 7 bases removed from V and 5 bases from J, the gap between germline ends came to 15 bases. The CDR3 has 15 amino acids. CDR1 LNHDA and CDR2 SQIVND come from the germline V gene (reference sequence). The CDR3 sequence is CASNVGGMDNSPLHF. CDR3 nucleotides: TGTGCCAGTAACGTCGGGGGGATGGATAATTCACCCCTCCACTTT.

This clone has a single count. The CDR3 loop is CASSLGWDRGDEQFF. CDR3 nucleotide sequence: TGCGCCAGCAGCTTGGGGTGGGACAGGGGAGATGAGCAGTTCTTC. This chain connects TRBV5-1 to TRBJ2-1, with TRBD1 identical over 10 bases. CDR1 and CDR2 (germline): SGHRS, YFSETQ. The CDR3 covers 15 residues. Losses at the gene ends were 0 bases for V and 8 bases for J; bases not matched to a gene: 5.

This chain uses TRBV4-1 with TRBJ1-1; D ambiguous. The CDR3 extends over 17 amino acids. Germline V CDR1 and CDR2: MGHRA, YSYEKL. V lost 3 bases and J 0 bases, leaving 17 bases between the germline ends. Here the CDR3 DNA reads TGCGCCAGCAGCCAGTCCGTGACACGACAATTGAACACTGAAGCTTTCTTT. Translated: CASSQSVTRQLNTEAFF.

The rearrangement links TRBV18 to TRBJ2-1; 7 nucleotides align to TRBD1. J gave up 6 bases and V 5 bases, and 7 bases lay outside the gene matches. The V gene's germline CDR1 is KGHSH and CDR2 LQKENI. This CDR3 contains 14 residues. For the CDR3, the DNA is TGTGCCAGCTCATCGGGGCCAGGGGGCAATGAGCAGTTCTTC. This codes for CASSSGPGGNEQFF.

This rearrangement joins TRBV19 to TRBJ1-6; D gene unclear. CDR1 LNHDA and CDR2 SQIVND come from the germline V gene (reference sequence). CDR3 length equals 14 residues. Deletions cut 3 bases from V and 9 bases from J, with 12 bases between. The CDR3 DNA sequence: TGTGCCAGTAGTATGGGCAGAGGGCTTTCACCCCTCCACTTT. As protein: CASSMGRGLSPLHF.

This clone was observed a few times. The V and J genes are TRBV29-1 and TRBJ1-2; TRBD1 agrees at 7 bases. The J segment lost 4 bases and the V segment lost 8 bases, leaving 7 bases of the junction unmatched. Germline V gives CDR1 SQVTM, CDR2 ANQGSEA. There are 12 residues in the CDR3. The CDR3 loop is CSSDRAGYGYTF. The CDR3 DNA reads as TGCAGCTCCGACAGGGCGGGCTATGGCTACACCTTC.

V and J are TRBV29-1 and TRBJ2-7, with 9 bases aligning to TRBD1. The CDR3 is 12 residues long. Trimming cost V 7 bases and J 3 bases; bases outside gene matches: 4. Germline V lookup: CDR1 SQVTM, CDR2 ANQGSEA. CDR3 DNA sequence: TGCAGCGCGGGACAGGGACACTACGAGCAGTACTTC. Its translation is CSAGQGHYEQYF.

This chain links TRBV18 with TRBJ1-3; tentatively, D is TRBD1 (5 bases). CDR1 and CDR2 from the germline V gene are KGHSH and LQKENI. The CDR3 totals 16 residues. V lost 0 bases, J lost 0 bases, and 9 bases lay in between. CDR3 residues: CASSPPGRVSGNTIYF. The CDR3 bases are TGTGCCAGCTCACCACCCGGCAGGGTCTCTGGAAACACCATATATTTT. Combining the CDR3 with reference TRBV18 and TRBJ1-3 gives the whole variable domain NAGVMQNPRHLVRRRGQEARLRCSPMKGHSHVYWYRQLPEEGLKFMVYLQKENIIDESGMPKERFSAEFPKEGPSILRIQQVVRGDSAAYFCASSPPGRVSGNTIYFGEGSWLTVV.

This rearrangement joins TRBV12-5 to TRBJ1-2; 9 nucleotides agree with TRBD1. CDR3 length equals 15 residues. CDR1 is LGHNT, CDR2 FRNRAP, per germline. J lost 7 bases, V lost 4 bases, and 10 bases had no gene match. CDR3 residues: CASGSPNRGLFGYTF. The DNA of the CDR3 is TGTGCTAGTGGTTCCCCTAACAGGGGGCTTTTTGGCTACACCTTC.

This clone was seen a few times. The chain couples TRBV19 to TRBJ1-6, with a weak D call TRBD1 (5 bases). The germline CDR1 and CDR2 sequences are LNHDA and SQIVND (reference sequence). The CDR3 spans 14 residues. Deletions cut 7 bases from V and 13 bases from J, with 20 bases between. CDR3 amino acids: CASNQGPVGIPLHF. The CDR3 nucleotides read TGTGCCAGTAATCAGGGCCCCGTTGGGATTCCCCTCCACTTT.

This clone was observed a handful of times. The chain uses TRBV5-6 and TRBJ2-7; D unresolved. V was clipped by 4 bases and J by 6 bases, with 14 bases between them. Germline assignment: CDR1 SGHDT and CDR2 YYEEEE. The CDR3 spans 13 residues. CDR3 DNA: TGTGCCAGCAGCCGCGATTCGGGTAGCGAGCAGTACTTC. Amino acids: CASSRDSGSEQYF.

The table lists this clone with a count of one. The rearrangement uses TRBV5-4 and TRBJ1-6; weak D call: TRBD1 (5 bases). Germline V gene data show CDR1 as SGHNT and CDR2 as YYREEE (reference sequence). This CDR3 region has 17 residues. V was trimmed by 2 bases and J by 6 bases, leaving 18 bases between them. The CDR3 sequence: CASSFFGGPSFNSPLHF. The CDR3 DNA reads TGTGCCAGCAGCTTTTTCGGGGGTCCTTCTTTTAATTCACCCCTCCACTTT. The variable domain in full, with the rest retrieved from reference TRBV5-4 and TRBJ1-6, is ETGVTQSPTHLIKTRGQQVTLRCSSQSGHNTVSWYQQALGQGPQFIFQYYREEENGRGNFPPRFSGLQFPNYSSELNVNALELDDSALYLCASSFFGGPSFNSPLHFGNGTRLTVT.

The gene calls are TRBV7-3 and TRBJ2-6, with unresolved D. Trimming removed 7 bases at V and 1 base at J, with 5 bases between. The CDR3 loop spans 13 amino acids. Germline V gene lookup returns CDR1 SGHTA and CDR2 FQGTGA. As DNA, the CDR3 is TGTGCCAGCACACGGTCTGGGGCCAACGTCCTGACTTTC. Translating it yields CASTRSGANVLTF. The entire variable domain, with the rest obtained from reference TRBV7-3 and TRBJ2-6, is as follows: GAGVSQTPSNKVTEKGKYVELRCDPISGHTALYWYRQSLGQGPEFLIYFQGTGAADDSGLPNDRFFAVRPEGSVSTLKIQRTERGDSAVYLCASTRSGANVLTFGAGSRLTVL.

The chain combines TRBV2 with TRBJ2-3; 8 positions match TRBD2. Per the germline V gene, CDR1 is SNHLY and CDR2 is FYNNEI. V shed 7 bases and J 0 bases; nucleotides not matched to a gene: 9. This CDR3 has 16 residues. Written as DNA, the CDR3 is TGTGCCAGCACCCGCGGTAGCGGGGCTAGCACAGATACGCAGTATTTT. Translated: CASTRGSGASTDTQYF.

This clone turned up a few times. The chain has TRBV5-6 and TRBJ1-2; the D gene is possibly TRBD1 (5 bases). Germline V lookup: CDR1 SGHDT, CDR2 YYEEEE. The CDR3 has 14 residues. Trimming stripped 2 bases from V and 4 bases from J, with 12 bases between. The CDR3 DNA follows: TGTGCCAGCAGCTTCGGGGGTCGGAGCTATGGCTACACCTTC. Its protein is CASSFGGRSYGYTF.

The chain joins TRBV3-1 (or the pseudogene TRBV3-2) to TRBJ2-2, with D uncertain. Germline V lookup: CDR1 LGHDT, CDR2 YNNKEL (reference sequence). This CDR3 comprises 13 residues. The V end lost 8 bases, the J end lost 6 bases, and 13 bases lay between the germline ends. Written as DNA, the CDR3 is TGTGCCAGCGCCAGAGCGTGGGCCGGGGAGCTGTTTTTT. The encoded protein is CASARAWAGELFF.

The rearrangement links TRBV7-2 to TRBJ1-5; D is perhaps TRBD1 (6 bases). The CDR3 has 17 amino acids. Germline V gene lookup returns CDR1 SGHTA and CDR2 FQGNSA. Trimming pared 5 bases from V and 1 base from J, leaving 18 bases between. The chain's CDR3 is CASSQGQGLRSNQPQHF. The CDR3 DNA follows: TGTGCCAGCAGCCAGGGTCAGGGGCTAAGGAGCAATCAGCCCCAGCATTTT.

This chain uses TRBV5-1 with TRBJ2-2; 13 bases match TRBD2. V was clipped by 1 base and J by 4 bases; unmatched bases: 10. CDR3 length equals 19 residues. Germline CDR1 SGHRS, CDR2 YFSETQ. CDR3 sequence reads: CASSLFQLAGGQSTGELFF. The CDR3 bases are TGCGCCAGCAGCTTGTTTCAACTAGCGGGGGGGCAGAGCACCGGGGAGCTGTTTTTT.

The chain is built from TRBV11-2 and TRBJ2-7; D may be TRBD1 (5 bases). CDR1 is SGHAT, CDR2 FQNNGV, per germline. The CDR3 runs 12 residues. V was cut by 5 bases and J by 0 bases, with 5 bases left in between. CDR3 residues: CASSRGSYEQYF. Written as DNA, the CDR3 is TGTGCCAGCAGCAGGGGCTCCTACGAGCAGTACTTC.